The T cell receptor (beta chain) under discussion was sequenced for a study of identifying expanded T cells in peripheral blood. As to this clone: The target antigen is unknown.

Broader study findings: Technical replicates showed about 1.2 changed clones; two weeks roughly 16; four weeks 19. Clone count variance between approximately two-week samples rose with total template count.

During the collection period, no donor immune events like infections were recorded. Germline CDR1 and CDR2: SQVTM and ANQGSEA. V was cut by 4 bases and J by 5 bases, with 3 bases left in between. The CDR3 extends over 10 amino acids. The method was immunoSEQ multiplex PCR; TCRdb's version includes in-frame clones alone and lacks a portion of them. The profile shows 100,000 to 150,000 clones, 80% to 90% of them singletons. Sequencing was carried out using blood. The chain links TRBV29-1 to TRBJ2-1; no clear D. The TCR sequence derives from a person aged 18-70 years in good health. CDR3: CSVVNNEQFF. The CDR3 DNA sequence: TGCAGCGTTGTTAACAATGAGCAGTTCTTC.